This T cell receptor (beta chain) comes out of a study of cytomegalovirus exposure and HLA in healthy donors. The PCR used 60 Vbeta and 13 Jbeta primers. Data came from immunoSEQ multiplex PCR; TCRdb stores just in-frame clones and leaves some out. The table lists around 130,000 clones, approximately 78% of them singletons. The CDR3 spans 16 residues. Between the trimmed V and J ends, which lost 0 bases and 2 bases, there was a span of 11 bases. Germline V CDR1 and CDR2: SGHRS, YFSETQ. Sequenced: PBMCs. The chain has TRBV5-1 and TRBJ2-2; tentative D call: TRBD1 (6 bases). The clonotype comes from a middle-aged woman in good health and CMV-seropositive. The CDR3 spells CASSLEVGHNTGELFF. The DNA for the CDR3 is TGCGCCAGCAGCTTGGAGGTGGGACACAACACCGGGGAGCTGTTTTTT. Full variable domain (outside the CDR3, taken from reference TRBV5-1 and TRBJ2-2): KAGVTQTPRYLIKTRGQQVTLSCSPISGHRSVSWYQQTPGQGLQFLFEYFSETQRNKGNFPGRFSGRQFSNSRSEMNVSTLELGDSALYLCASSLEVGHNTGELFFGEGSRLTVL.